This is a list of T cell receptor beta chains from one sample in a study of beta chain features in type 1 diabetes. TCRdb's table, derived via immunoSEQ multiplex PCR, lists solely in-frame clones and lacks some. The sample consists of over 500,000 clones, 15% to 17% of them appearing once. The sample taken for sequencing was naive CD4+ T cells from blood. These receptors originate from a man between 18 and 35 years old in good health. Each CDR3 is given with its conserved first and last residue. A D gene is named only where the DNA matches it firmly. Size tells how often a clone was seen (once, few, many) or the class of an expanded clone, and some rows leave it out.

j_call: TRBJ2-5; clone_size: NA; d_call: NA; cdr3_length: 13; v_call: TRBV10-3; cdr3_nt: TGTGCCATCAGTGGGGGGTGGGAAGAGACCCAGTACTTC; cdr3_aa: CAISGGWEETQYF
j_call: TRBJ1-2; clone_size: few; d_call: TRBD1; cdr3_length: 14; v_call: TRBV6-6; cdr3_nt: TGTGCCAGCAGTACCCCACAGGGGTTCTCTGGCTACACCTTC; cdr3_aa: CASSTPQGFSGYTF
j_call: TRBJ2-3; clone_size: few; d_call: TRBD1; cdr3_length: 13; v_call: TRBV6-1; cdr3_nt: TGTGCCACCGGGACAGGAGGCACAGATACGCAGTATTTT; cdr3_aa: CATGTGGTDTQYF
j_call: TRBJ1-1; clone_size: NA; d_call: NA; cdr3_length: 13; v_call: TRBV10-3; cdr3_nt: TGTGCCATCAGACAAGGGGTTAACACTGAAGCTTTCTTT; cdr3_aa: CAIRQGVNTEAFF
j_call: TRBJ2-7; clone_size: few; d_call: TRBD1; cdr3_length: 14; v_call: TRBV28; cdr3_nt: TGTGCCAGCAGTCCAACGGGACAGCTCTACGAGCAGTACTTC; cdr3_aa: CASSPTGQLYEQYF
j_call: TRBJ2-4; clone_size: NA; d_call: NA; cdr3_length: 18; v_call: TRBV23-1; cdr3_nt: TGCGCCAGCAGCCCGAAATCCGGGAGACTCAGGCCCAAAAACATTCAGTACTTC; cdr3_aa: CASSPKSGRLRPKNIQYF
j_call: TRBJ1-1; clone_size: NA; d_call: NA; cdr3_length: 15; v_call: TRBV7-2; cdr3_nt: TGCGCCAGCAGCCAAGAGCCAGAAATGAACACTGAAGCTTTCTTT; cdr3_aa: CASSQEPEMNTEAFF
j_call: TRBJ1-2; clone_size: NA; d_call: NA; cdr3_length: 16; v_call: TRBV7-3; cdr3_nt: TGTGCCAGCAGTGACCAACCCGGGACGGACAACTATGGCTACACCTTC; cdr3_aa: CASSDQPGTDNYGYTF
j_call: TRBJ1-1; clone_size: few; d_call: TRBD1; cdr3_length: 14; v_call: TRBV7-9; cdr3_nt: TGTGCCAGCAGCTTGACAGGGGGAAACACTGAAGCTTTCTTT; cdr3_aa: CASSLTGGNTEAFF
j_call: TRBJ1-5; clone_size: NA; d_call: NA; cdr3_length: 14; v_call: TRBV7-2; cdr3_nt: TGTGCCAGCAGCTTTTACAATAGCAATCAGCCCCAGCATTTT; cdr3_aa: CASSFYNSNQPQHF
j_call: TRBJ1-2; clone_size: NA; d_call: NA; cdr3_length: 12; v_call: TRBV27; cdr3_nt: TGTGCCAGCAGTTTAGCAGGGAGTGGCTACACCTTC; cdr3_aa: CASSLAGSGYTF
j_call: TRBJ1-5; clone_size: few; d_call: NA; cdr3_length: 16; v_call: TRBV19; cdr3_nt: TGTGCCAGTAGTAACGGGCCTGGACAGTTTAATCAGCCCCAGCATTTT; cdr3_aa: CASSNGPGQFNQPQHF
j_call: TRBJ1-1; clone_size: NA; d_call: TRBD1; cdr3_length: 15; v_call: TRBV19; cdr3_nt: TGTGCCAGTATTCCAATCGGACAGGGGGCCCCTGAAGCTTTCTTT; cdr3_aa: CASIPIGQGAPEAFF
j_call: TRBJ2-7; clone_size: few; d_call: NA; cdr3_length: 12; v_call: TRBV21-1; cdr3_nt: TGTGCCAGCAGCAAACGGCGGTGCGAGCAGTACTTC; cdr3_aa: CASSKRRCEQYF
j_call: TRBJ1-1; clone_size: few; d_call: NA; cdr3_length: 15; v_call: TRBV7-9; cdr3_nt: TGTGCCAGCAGCATGCAGGGAAGGGGAATCACTGAAGCTTTCTTT; cdr3_aa: CASSMQGRGITEAFF
j_call: TRBJ2-7; clone_size: NA; d_call: NA; cdr3_length: 13; v_call: TRBV7-2; cdr3_nt: TGTGCCAGCAGCTCATACGATTCCTACGAGCAGTACTTC; cdr3_aa: CASSSYDSYEQYF
j_call: TRBJ1-2; clone_size: NA; d_call: TRBD1; cdr3_length: 14; v_call: TRBV5-1; cdr3_nt: TGCGCCAGCAGCTTGGTGGGACAGAACTATGGCTACACCTTC; cdr3_aa: CASSLVGQNYGYTF
j_call: TRBJ2-7; clone_size: few; d_call: NA; cdr3_length: 15; v_call: TRBV7-2; cdr3_nt: TGTGCCAGCAGCCCAGAAGCCACCACCCCTGCCGAGCAGTACTTC; cdr3_aa: CASSPEATTPAEQYF
j_call: TRBJ2-7; clone_size: NA; d_call: TRBD2; cdr3_length: 15; v_call: TRBV19; cdr3_nt: TGTGCCAGTAGGTCAAGACTAGCGCACTCCTACGAGCAGTACTTC; cdr3_aa: CASRSRLAHSYEQYF
j_call: TRBJ2-2; clone_size: few; d_call: NA; cdr3_length: 15; v_call: TRBV30; cdr3_nt: TGTGCCTGGAGGGTAGGGGGGCCCCTCGGCGGGGAGCTGTTTTTT; cdr3_aa: CAWRVGGPLGGELFF
j_call: TRBJ2-3; clone_size: few; d_call: TRBD1; cdr3_length: 17; v_call: TRBV5-4; cdr3_nt: TGTGCCAGCAGCGCGCCGGGACAGGGGATGGATACAGATACGCAGTATTTT; cdr3_aa: CASSAPGQGMDTDTQYF
j_call: TRBJ2-7; clone_size: few; d_call: TRBD1; cdr3_length: 16; v_call: TRBV5-1; cdr3_nt: TGCGCCAGCAGCTTCAGAGGACAGGGGGCGTCCTACGAGCAGTACTTC; cdr3_aa: CASSFRGQGASYEQYF
j_call: TRBJ2-3; clone_size: many; d_call: NA; cdr3_length: 13; v_call: TRBV10-3; cdr3_nt: TGTGCCATCACCGGGGCCGACACAGATACGCAGTATTTT; cdr3_aa: CAITGADTDTQYF
j_call: TRBJ1-2; clone_size: NA; d_call: TRBD1; cdr3_length: 15; v_call: TRBV7-2; cdr3_nt: TGTGCCAGCAGCCCACCGGGACAGGGAGTGATTGGCTACACCTTC; cdr3_aa: CASSPPGQGVIGYTF
j_call: TRBJ2-1; clone_size: few; d_call: NA; cdr3_length: 14; v_call: TRBV7-9; cdr3_nt: TGTGCCAGCAGCTTATGGGGAAGTAAGCATGAGCAGTTCTTC; cdr3_aa: CASSLWGSKHEQFF
j_call: TRBJ2-5; clone_size: NA; d_call: NA; cdr3_length: 14; v_call: TRBV9; cdr3_nt: TGTGCCAGCAGCCCTCGAGGGGGTCCAGAGACCCAGTACTTC; cdr3_aa: CASSPRGGPETQYF
j_call: TRBJ1-1; clone_size: NA; d_call: NA; cdr3_length: 18; v_call: TRBV27; cdr3_nt: TGTGCCAGCAGTTCTCCCCCCTGGACAGCCCTAATGAACACTGAAGCTTTCTTT; cdr3_aa: CASSSPPWTALMNTEAFF
j_call: TRBJ1-1; clone_size: few; d_call: TRBD1; cdr3_length: 14; v_call: TRBV29-1; cdr3_nt: TGCAGCGTCGCTAGACAGGGGCCTAACACTGAAGCTTTCTTT; cdr3_aa: CSVARQGPNTEAFF